This note documents a single TCR beta chain sequence. In the authors' workflow: For nucleated cells, counts were estimated from reference gene primer amplification. Produced via immunoSEQ multiplex PCR; TCRdb's table is partial and in-frame only. From that table come the V and J calls and clone size; the DNA was used to work out D and trimming. The data hold fewer than 250,000 clones, with over 75% observed a single time. The data belong to a study of blood T cell repertoires in COVID-19. Study overall: Some COVID-19 samples were acute and others convalescent; all came from the United States, Italy and Spain. From T cells, B-cell-depleted T cells, or PBMCs came the material, which was cDNA or gDNA.

V gave up 4 bases and J gave up 0 bases, with 12 bases separating them. In germline, CDR1 is SGHAT, CDR2 FQDESV (reference sequence). The CDR3 contains 15 residues. The TCR sequence derives from a man aged 45 to 65 with acute or convalescent COVID-19. Sequences were obtained from peripheral blood. The chain is built from TRBV11-1 and TRBJ1-1, with a tentative D call TRBD1 (6 bases). CDR3 coding DNA: TGTGCCAGCAGCTCTCGGACAGTGATGAACACTGAAGCTTTCTTT. As protein: CASSSRTVMNTEAFF.